A selection of T cell receptor beta chains follows, all from one sample in a study of blood T cell repertoires in COVID-19. The assay was immunoSEQ multiplex PCR, and TCRdb's table has in-frame clones only and misses some. This sample has 310,000 or so clones, with around four fifths found just once. Sequencing was performed on peripheral blood. These receptor sequences come from a woman in her forties or fifties with acute or convalescent COVID-19. The CDR3 runs from the conserved cysteine through the conserved F or W. The order of the fields is J gene, D gene, V gene, clone size, CDR3 protein, CDR3 DNA. A D gene is named only where the DNA matches it firmly. A row's size may be missing; if present it is once, few, many or a size class.

TRBJ2-3	TRBD2	TRBV18	.	CASPPSSGRGTDTQYF	TGTGCCAGCCCCCCCTCAAGCGGGAGGGGCACAGATACGCAGTATTTT
TRBJ1-1	.	TRBV25-1	.	CASSETGNGNTEAFF	TGTGCCAGCAGTGAAACCGGTAACGGGAACACTGAAGCTTTCTTT
TRBJ1-1	.	TRBV7-9	.	CASSLYGRPLNTEAFF	TGTGCCAGCAGCTTGTATGGCAGGCCCTTGAACACTGAAGCTTTCTTT
TRBJ2-3	TRBD2	TRBV11-3	.	CASSSLAGRTDTQYF	TGTGCCAGCAGCTCCCTAGCGGGTCGTACAGATACGCAGTATTTT
TRBJ1-5	TRBD1	TRBV2	.	CASSRQGDSNQPQHF	TGTGCCAGCAGTCGGCAGGGGGATTCTAATCAGCCCCAGCATTTT
TRBJ2-3	.	TRBV9	few	CASSSRGTDTDTQYF	TGTGCCAGCAGCTCGCGCGGGACTGACACAGATACGCAGTATTTT
TRBJ2-1	TRBD2	TRBV9	.	CASSGSSGMTSREQFF	TGTGCCAGCAGCGGAAGTAGCGGGATGACCTCGAGGGAGCAGTTCTTC
TRBJ2-5	TRBD2	TRBV5-6	.	CASSLWASGGGETQYF	TGTGCCAGCAGCTTGTGGGCTAGCGGGGGAGGAGAGACCCAGTACTTC
TRBJ1-3	.	TRBV5-1	.	CASSLTVSGNTIYF	TGCGCCAGCAGCTTGACAGTCTCTGGAAACACCATATATTTT
TRBJ1-1	TRBD1	TRBV6-1	.	CASSETGGADTEAFF	TGTGCCAGCAGTGAAACAGGGGGCGCGGACACTGAAGCTTTCTTT
TRBJ1-2	TRBD1	TRBV7-9	.	CASSPGQVGDGYTF	TGTGCCAGCAGCCCGGGACAGGTCGGGGATGGCTACACCTTC
TRBJ1-2	.	TRBV24-1	.	CATSEPGSGNYGYTF	TGTGCCACCAGTGAACCCGGGTCCGGAAACTATGGCTACACCTTC
TRBJ2-7	.	TRBV7-2	.	CASSLGGPSYEQYF	TGTGCCAGCAGCTTAGGAGGGCCGTCCTACGAGCAGTACTTC
TRBJ2-1	TRBD2	TRBV6-6	.	CASRLKLAGLYNEQFF	TGTGCCAGCAGGTTAAAACTAGCGGGTTTGTACAATGAGCAGTTCTTC
TRBJ1-1	TRBD1	TRBV7-9	.	CASSSQGAKDTEAFF	TGTGCCAGCAGCTCACAGGGGGCTAAGGACACTGAAGCTTTCTTT
TRBJ2-2	.	TRBV5-1	.	CASSSQSTGELFF	TGCGCCAGCAGCTCACAGAGCACCGGGGAGCTGTTTTTT
TRBJ2-1	.	TRBV6-2/TRBV6-3	.	CASSPPRSSYNEQFF	TGTGCCAGCAGTCCCCCGCGGAGCTCCTACAATGAGCAGTTCTTC